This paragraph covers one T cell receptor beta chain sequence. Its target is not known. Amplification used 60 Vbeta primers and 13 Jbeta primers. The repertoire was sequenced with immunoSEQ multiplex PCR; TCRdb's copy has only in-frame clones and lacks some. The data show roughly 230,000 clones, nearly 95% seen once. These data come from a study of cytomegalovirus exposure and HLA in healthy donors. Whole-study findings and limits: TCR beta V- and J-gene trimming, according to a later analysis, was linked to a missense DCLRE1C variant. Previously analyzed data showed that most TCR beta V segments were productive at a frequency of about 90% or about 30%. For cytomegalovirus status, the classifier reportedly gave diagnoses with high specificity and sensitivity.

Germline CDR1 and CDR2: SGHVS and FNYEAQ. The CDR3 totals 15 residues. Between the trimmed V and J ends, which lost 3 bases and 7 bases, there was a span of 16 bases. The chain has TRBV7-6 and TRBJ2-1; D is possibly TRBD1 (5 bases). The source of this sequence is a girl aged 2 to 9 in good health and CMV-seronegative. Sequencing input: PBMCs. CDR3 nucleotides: TGTGCCAGCAGCTTGGGGCGGACCCCGAGGAATGAGCAGTTCTTC. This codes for CASSLGRTPRNEQFF. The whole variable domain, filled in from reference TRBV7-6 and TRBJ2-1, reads GAGVSQSPRYKVTKRGQDVALRCDPISGHVSLYWYRQALGQGPEFLTYFNYEAQQDKSGLPNDRFSAERPEGSISTLTIQRTEQRDSAMYRCASSLGRTPRNEQFFGPGTRLTVL.